The sequence of this T cell receptor (beta chain) was determined in a study of blood T cell repertoires in COVID-19. Across the study: COVID-19 samples collected from the United States, Italy and Spain covered acute and convalescent phases. In each case, the material was cDNA or gDNA derived from T cells, B-cell-depleted T cells, or PBMCs.

As processed by the authors: Amplified reference gene primers provided the basis for estimating nucleated cell counts. Profiled with immunoSEQ multiplex PCR; TCRdb holds only in-frame clones, not every one. Clonal size and the V and J genes are those of that table, whereas D and trimming came from the DNA. The sample yields a few hundred thousand clones, around 88% seen once. V lost 6 bases and J lost 0; bases outside the gene matches: 2. The germline CDR1 and CDR2 sequences are ENHRY and SYGVKD. The CDR3 is 14 amino acids. This sequence joins TRBV10-3 and TRBJ1-3; 7 bases match TRBD1. This sequence was found in a man between 45 and 60 years old with active or convalescent COVID-19. Material for sequencing was peripheral blood. This CDR3 reads CAISAGGSGNTIYF. CDR3 coding DNA: TGTGCCATCAGCGCAGGGGGCTCTGGAAACACCATATATTTT.